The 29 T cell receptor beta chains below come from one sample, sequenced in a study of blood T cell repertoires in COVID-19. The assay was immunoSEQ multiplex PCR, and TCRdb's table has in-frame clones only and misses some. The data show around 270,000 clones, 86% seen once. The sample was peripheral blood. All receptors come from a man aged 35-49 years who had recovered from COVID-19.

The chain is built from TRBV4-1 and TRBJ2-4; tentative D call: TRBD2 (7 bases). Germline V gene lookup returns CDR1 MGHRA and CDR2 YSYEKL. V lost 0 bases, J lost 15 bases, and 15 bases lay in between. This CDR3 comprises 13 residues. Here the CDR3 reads CASSQEPGGRRYF. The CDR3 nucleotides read TGCGCCAGCAGCCAAGAACCCGGGGGGCGTCGGTACTTC.

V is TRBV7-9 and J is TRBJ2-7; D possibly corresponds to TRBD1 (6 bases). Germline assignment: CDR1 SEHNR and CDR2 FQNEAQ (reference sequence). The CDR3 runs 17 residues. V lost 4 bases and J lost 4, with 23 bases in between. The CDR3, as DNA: TGTGCCAGCAGCTCCGCGGTTGGGACACCTCAAGGTTACGAGCAGTACTTC. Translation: CASSSAVGTPQGYEQYF.

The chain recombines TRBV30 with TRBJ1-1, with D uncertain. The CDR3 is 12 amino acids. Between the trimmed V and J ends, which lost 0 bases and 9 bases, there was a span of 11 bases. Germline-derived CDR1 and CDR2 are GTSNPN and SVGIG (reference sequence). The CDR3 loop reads CAWSVGVKKAFF. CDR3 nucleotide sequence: TGTGCCTGGAGTGTAGGAGTGAAGAAAGCTTTCTTT.

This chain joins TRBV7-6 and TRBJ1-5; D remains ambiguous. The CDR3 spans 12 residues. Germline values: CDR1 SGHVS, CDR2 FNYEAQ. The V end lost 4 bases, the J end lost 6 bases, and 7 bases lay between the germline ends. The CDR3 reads CASSSGVQPQHF. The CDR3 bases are TGTGCCAGCAGCTCCGGGGTTCAGCCCCAGCATTTT.

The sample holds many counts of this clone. The CDR3 reads CASSSPGTGRYEQYF. The CDR3 nucleotides are TGTGCCAGCAGCTCACCTGGGACAGGGAGGTACGAGCAGTACTTC. This chain uses TRBV7-8 with TRBJ2-7, with TRBD1 matching 9 bases. CDR1 and CDR2 (germline): SGHVS, FQNEAQ. This CDR3 has 15 amino acids. V lost 4 bases and J lost 4; bases outside the gene matches: 8.

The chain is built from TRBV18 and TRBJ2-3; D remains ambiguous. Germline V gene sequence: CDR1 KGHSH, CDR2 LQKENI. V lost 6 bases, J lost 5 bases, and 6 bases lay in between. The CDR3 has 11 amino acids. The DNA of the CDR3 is TGTGCCAGCTCCCCCCAAGATACGCAGTATTTT. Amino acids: CASSPQDTQYF.

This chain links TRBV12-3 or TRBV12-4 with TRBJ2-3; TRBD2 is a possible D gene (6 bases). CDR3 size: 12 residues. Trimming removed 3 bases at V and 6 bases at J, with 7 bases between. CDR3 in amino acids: CASSLEGDTQYF. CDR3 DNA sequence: TGTGCCAGCAGTTTGGAGGGGGATACGCAGTATTTT.

The CDR3 sequence is CASSWDNYNTEAFF. CDR3 nucleotides: TGTGCCAGCAGTTGGGACAATTATAACACTGAAGCTTTCTTT. The chain carries TRBV5-5 and TRBJ1-1, with a tentative D call TRBD1 (6 bases). The V gene's germline CDR1 is SGHKS and CDR2 YYEKEE (reference sequence). The CDR3 runs to 14 residues. The V and J ends lost 5 bases and 2 bases respectively, with 13 bases between them.

The CDR3 loop is CASSPTGSQTLYEQYF. CDR3 nucleotide sequence: TGTGCCAGCAGCCCAACAGGGTCCCAAACCCTATACGAGCAGTACTTC. The V gene is TRBV11-2, the J gene TRBJ2-7, with a possible D match to TRBD1 (6 bases). Trimming removed 5 bases from V and 4 bases from J, with 21 bases in between. The germline V gene encodes CDR1 SGHAT and CDR2 FQNNGV. CDR3 length: 16 residues.

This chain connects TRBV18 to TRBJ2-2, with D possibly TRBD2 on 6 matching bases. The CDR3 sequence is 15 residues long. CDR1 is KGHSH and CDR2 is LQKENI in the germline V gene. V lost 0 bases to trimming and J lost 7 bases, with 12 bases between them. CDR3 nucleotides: TGTGCCAGCTCACCACCCCTAGCGTCAGGCGGGGAGCTGTTTTTT. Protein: CASSPPLASGGELFF.

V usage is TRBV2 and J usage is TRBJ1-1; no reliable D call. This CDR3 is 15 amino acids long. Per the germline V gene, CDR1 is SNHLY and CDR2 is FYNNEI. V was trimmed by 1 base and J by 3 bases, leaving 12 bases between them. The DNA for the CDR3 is TGTGCCAGCAGTGAAGATCGGGATCGTTACACTGAAGCTTTCTTT. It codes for CASSEDRDRYTEAFF.

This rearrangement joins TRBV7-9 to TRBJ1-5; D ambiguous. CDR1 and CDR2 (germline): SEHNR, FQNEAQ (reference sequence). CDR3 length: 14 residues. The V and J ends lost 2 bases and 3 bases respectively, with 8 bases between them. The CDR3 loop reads CASSLIGNNQPQHF. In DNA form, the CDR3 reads TGTGCCAGCAGCTTAATCGGGAACAATCAGCCCCAGCATTTT.

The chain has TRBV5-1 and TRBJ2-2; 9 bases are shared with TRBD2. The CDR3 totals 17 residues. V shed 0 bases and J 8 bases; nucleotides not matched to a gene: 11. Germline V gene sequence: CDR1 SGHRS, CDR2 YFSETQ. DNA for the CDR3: TGCGCCAGCAGCTTGGTTGCTAGCGGGGCTTTAAGGGGGGAGCTGTTTTTT. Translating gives CASSLVASGALRGELFF.

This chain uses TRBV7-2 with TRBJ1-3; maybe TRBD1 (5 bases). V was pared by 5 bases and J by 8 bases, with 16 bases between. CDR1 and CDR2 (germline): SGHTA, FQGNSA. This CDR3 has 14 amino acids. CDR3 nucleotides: TGTGCCAGCAGCCTATACGGGACGGGGGACACCATATATTTT. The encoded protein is CASSLYGTGDTIYF.

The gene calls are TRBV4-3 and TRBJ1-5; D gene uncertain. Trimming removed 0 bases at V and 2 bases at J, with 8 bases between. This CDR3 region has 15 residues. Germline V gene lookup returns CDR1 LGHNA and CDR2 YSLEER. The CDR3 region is CASSQDARGNQPQHF. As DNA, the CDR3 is TGCGCCAGCAGCCAAGATGCAAGAGGCAATCAGCCCCAGCATTTT.

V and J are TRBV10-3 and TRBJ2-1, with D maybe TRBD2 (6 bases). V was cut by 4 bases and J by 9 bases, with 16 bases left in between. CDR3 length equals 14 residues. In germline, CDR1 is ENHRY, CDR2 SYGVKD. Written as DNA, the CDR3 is TGTGCCATCAGTGGTCGTGAACGGGAGCGTGAGCAGTTCTTC. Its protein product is CAISGREREREQFF.

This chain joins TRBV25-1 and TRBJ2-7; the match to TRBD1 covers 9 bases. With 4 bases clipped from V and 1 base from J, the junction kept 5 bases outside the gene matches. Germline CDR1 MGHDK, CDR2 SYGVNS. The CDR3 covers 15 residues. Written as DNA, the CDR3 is TGTGCCAGCAGTGCTCGACAGGGGGATTCCTACGAGCAGTACTTC. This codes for CASSARQGDSYEQYF.

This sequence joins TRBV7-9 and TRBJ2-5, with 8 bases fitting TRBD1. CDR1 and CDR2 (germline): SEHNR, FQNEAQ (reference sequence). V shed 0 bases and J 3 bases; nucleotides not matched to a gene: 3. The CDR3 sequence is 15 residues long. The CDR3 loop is CASSLATGEKETQYF. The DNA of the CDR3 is TGTGCCAGCAGCTTAGCGACAGGGGAGAAAGAGACCCAGTACTTC.

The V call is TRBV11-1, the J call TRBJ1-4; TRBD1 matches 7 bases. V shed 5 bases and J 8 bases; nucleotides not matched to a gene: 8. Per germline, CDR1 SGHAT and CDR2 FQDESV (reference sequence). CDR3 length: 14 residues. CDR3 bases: TGTGCCAGCAGCCTCGACAGGGCGGCGGAAAAACTGTTTTTT. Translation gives CASSLDRAAEKLFF.

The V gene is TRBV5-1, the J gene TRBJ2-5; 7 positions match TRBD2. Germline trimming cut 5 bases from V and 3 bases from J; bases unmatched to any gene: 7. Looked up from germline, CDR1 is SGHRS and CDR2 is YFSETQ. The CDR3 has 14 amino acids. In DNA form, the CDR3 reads TGCGCCAGCAGGCAAGGGACTACGAAAGAGACCCAGTACTTC. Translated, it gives CASRQGTTKETQYF.

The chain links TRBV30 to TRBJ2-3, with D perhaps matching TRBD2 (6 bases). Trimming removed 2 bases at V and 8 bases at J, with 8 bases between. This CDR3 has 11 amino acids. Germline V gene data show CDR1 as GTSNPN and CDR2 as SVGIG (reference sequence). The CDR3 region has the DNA TGTGCCTGGAGTTCCGGGAGTACGCAGTATTTT. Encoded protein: CAWSSGSTQYF.

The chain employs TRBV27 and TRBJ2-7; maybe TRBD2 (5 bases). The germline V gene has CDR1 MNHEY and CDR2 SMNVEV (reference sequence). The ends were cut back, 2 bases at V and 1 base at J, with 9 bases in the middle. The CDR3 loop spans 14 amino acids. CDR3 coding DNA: TGTGCCAGCAGTTTAAAGCGGACTTCCTACGAGCAGTACTTC. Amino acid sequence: CASSLKRTSYEQYF.

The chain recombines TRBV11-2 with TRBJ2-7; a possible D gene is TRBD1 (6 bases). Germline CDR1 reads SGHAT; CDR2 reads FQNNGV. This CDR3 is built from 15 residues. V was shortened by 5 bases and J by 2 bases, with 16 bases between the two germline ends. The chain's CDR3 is CASSQEGGRTYEQYF. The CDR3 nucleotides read TGTGCCAGCAGCCAAGAAGGGGGACGGACCTACGAGCAGTACTTC.

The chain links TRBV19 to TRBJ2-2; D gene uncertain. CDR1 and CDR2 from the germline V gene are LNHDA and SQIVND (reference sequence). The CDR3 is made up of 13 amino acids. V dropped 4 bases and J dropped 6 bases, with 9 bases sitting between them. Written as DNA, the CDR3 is TGTGCCAGTAGTACCCCGCGCCCCGGGGAGCTGTTTTTT. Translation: CASSTPRPGELFF.

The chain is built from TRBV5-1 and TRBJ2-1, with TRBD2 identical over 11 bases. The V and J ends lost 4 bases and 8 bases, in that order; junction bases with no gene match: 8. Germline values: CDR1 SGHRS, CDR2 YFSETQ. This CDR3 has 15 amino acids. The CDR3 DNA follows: TGCGCCAGCAGCCTAGTAGCGGGGGGGCTCCATGAGCAGTTCTTC. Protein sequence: CASSLVAGGLHEQFF. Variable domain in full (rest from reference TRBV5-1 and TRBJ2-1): KAGVTQTPRYLIKTRGQQVTLSCSPISGHRSVSWYQQTPGQGLQFLFEYFSETQRNKGNFPGRFSGRQFSNSRSEMNVSTLELGDSALYLCASSLVAGGLHEQFFGPGTRLTVL.

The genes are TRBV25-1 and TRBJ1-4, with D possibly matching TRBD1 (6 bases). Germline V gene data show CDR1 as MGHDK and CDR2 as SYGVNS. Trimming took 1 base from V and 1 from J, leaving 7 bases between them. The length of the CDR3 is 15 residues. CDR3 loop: CASSESTGTNEKLFF. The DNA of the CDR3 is TGTGCCAGCAGTGAATCGACAGGAACTAATGAAAAACTGTTTTTT.

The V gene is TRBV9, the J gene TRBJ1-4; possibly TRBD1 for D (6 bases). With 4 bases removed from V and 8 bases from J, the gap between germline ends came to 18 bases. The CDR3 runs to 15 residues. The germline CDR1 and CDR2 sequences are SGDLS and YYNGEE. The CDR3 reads CASSPRGKGVEKLFF. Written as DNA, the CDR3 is TGTGCCAGCAGCCCTCGAGGCAAGGGGGTGGAAAAACTGTTTTTT.

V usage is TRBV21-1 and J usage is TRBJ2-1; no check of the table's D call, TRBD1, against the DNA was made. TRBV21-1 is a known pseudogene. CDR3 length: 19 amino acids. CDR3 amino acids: CASSRSKGGTGGPWNEQFF. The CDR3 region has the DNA TGTGCCAGCAGCCGATCTAAAGGGGGGACAGGGGGCCCTTGGAATGAGCAGTTCTTC.

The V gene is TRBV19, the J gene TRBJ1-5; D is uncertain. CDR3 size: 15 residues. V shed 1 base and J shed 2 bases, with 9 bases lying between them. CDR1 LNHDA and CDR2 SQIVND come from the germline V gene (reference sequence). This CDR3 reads CASSIGGSRNQPQHF. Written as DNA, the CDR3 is TGTGCCAGTAGTATAGGAGGCAGCCGCAATCAGCCCCAGCATTTT.